This T cell receptor beta chain appears in the sequencing data of a study of blood T cell repertoires in COVID-19. Some clones are missing from TCRdb's copy, which holds only in-frame ones; the method was immunoSEQ multiplex PCR. The sample includes some 520,000 clones, 89% of them seen just once. Sequencing was performed on peripheral blood. This sequence was found in a man between 18 and 29 years old with COVID-19, enrolled during active disease.

The CDR3 nucleotides read TGTGCCAGCAGTAGCGGGGGGCCACCTAGGATCACAGATACGCAGTATTTT. Its translation: CASSSGGPPRITDTQYF. The J gene is TRBJ2-3, the V gene TRBV11-2; 10 bases agree with TRBD2. V lost 6 bases and J lost 2; bases outside the gene matches: 11. CDR1 and CDR2 from the germline V gene are SGHAT and FQNNGV. The CDR3 runs 17 residues.